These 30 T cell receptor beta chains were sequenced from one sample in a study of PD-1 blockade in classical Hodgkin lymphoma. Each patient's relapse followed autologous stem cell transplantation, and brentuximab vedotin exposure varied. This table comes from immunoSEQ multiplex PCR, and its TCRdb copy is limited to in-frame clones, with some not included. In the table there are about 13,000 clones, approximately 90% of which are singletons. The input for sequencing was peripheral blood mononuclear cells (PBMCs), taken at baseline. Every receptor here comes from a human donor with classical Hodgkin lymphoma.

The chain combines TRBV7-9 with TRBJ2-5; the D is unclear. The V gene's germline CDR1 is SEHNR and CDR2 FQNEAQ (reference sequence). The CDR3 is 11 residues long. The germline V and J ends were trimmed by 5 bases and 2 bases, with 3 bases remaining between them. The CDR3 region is CASSIQETQYF. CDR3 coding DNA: TGTGCCAGCAGCATACAAGAGACCCAGTACTTC.

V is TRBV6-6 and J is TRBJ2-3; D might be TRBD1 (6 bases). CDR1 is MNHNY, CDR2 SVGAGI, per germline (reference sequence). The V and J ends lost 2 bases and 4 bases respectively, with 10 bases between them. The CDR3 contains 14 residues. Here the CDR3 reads CASSYRGFPDTQYF. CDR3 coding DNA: TGTGCCAGCAGTTACAGGGGGTTCCCAGATACGCAGTATTTT.

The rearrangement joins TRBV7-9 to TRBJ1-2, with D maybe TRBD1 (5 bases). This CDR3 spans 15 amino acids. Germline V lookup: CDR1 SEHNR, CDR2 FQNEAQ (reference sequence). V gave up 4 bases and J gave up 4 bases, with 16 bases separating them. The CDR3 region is CASSSQGPLTYGYTF. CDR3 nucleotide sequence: TGTGCCAGCAGCTCGCAGGGTCCTCTGACCTATGGCTACACCTTC. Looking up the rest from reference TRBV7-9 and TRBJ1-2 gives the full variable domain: DTGVSQNPRHKITKRGQNVTFRCDPISEHNRLYWYRQTLGQGPEFLTYFQNEAQLEKSRLLSDRFSAERPKGSFSTLEIQRTEQGDSAMYLCASSSQGPLTYGYTFGSGTRLTVV.

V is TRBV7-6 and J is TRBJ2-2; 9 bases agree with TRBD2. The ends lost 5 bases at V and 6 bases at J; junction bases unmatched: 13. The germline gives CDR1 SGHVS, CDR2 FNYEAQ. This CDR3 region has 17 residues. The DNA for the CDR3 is TGTGCCAGCAGCCGGAGGGGGCGGGAGGGTCCCGCCGGGGAGCTGTTTTTT. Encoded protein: CASSRRGREGPAGELFF. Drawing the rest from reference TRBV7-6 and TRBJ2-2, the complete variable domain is GAGVSQSPRYKVTKRGQDVALRCDPISGHVSLYWYRQALGQGPEFLTYFNYEAQQDKSGLPNDRFSAERPEGSISTLTIQRTEQRDSAMYRCASSRRGREGPAGELFFGEGSRLTVL.

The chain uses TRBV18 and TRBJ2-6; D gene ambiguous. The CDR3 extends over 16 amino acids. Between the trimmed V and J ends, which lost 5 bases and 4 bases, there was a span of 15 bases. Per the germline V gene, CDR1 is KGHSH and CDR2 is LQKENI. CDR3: CASSSTLHLGANVLTF. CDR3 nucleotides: TGTGCCAGCTCATCGACTCTCCATCTCGGGGCCAACGTCCTGACTTTC. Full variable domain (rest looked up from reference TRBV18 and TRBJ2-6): NAGVMQNPRHLVRRRGQEARLRCSPMKGHSHVYWYRQLPEEGLKFMVYLQKENIIDESGMPKERFSAEFPKEGPSILRIQQVVRGDSAAYFCASSSTLHLGANVLTFGAGSRLTVL.

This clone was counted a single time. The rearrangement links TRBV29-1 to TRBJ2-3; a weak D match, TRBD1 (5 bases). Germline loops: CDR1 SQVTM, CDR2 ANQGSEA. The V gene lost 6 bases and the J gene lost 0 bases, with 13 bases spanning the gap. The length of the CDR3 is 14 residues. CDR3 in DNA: TGCAGCGTCTCTACAGGTGGTAGCACAGATACGCAGTATTTT. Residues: CSVSTGGSTDTQYF.

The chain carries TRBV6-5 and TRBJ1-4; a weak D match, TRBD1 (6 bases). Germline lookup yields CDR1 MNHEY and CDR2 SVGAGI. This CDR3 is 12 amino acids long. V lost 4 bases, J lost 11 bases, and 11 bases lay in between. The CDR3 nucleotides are TGTGCCAGCAGTTTCCGAGGGGGGAAACTGTTTTTT. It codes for CASSFRGGKLFF.

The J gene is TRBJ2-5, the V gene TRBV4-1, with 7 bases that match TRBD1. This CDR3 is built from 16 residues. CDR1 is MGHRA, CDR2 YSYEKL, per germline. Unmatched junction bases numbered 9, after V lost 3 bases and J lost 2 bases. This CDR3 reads CASSHQPGTAQETQYF. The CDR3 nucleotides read TGCGCCAGCAGCCATCAGCCCGGGACAGCTCAAGAGACCCAGTACTTC.

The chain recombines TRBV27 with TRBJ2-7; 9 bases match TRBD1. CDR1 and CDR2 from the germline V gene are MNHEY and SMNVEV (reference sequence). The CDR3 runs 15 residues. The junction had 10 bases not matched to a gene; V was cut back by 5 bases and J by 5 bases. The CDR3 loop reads CASSERTGALDEQYF. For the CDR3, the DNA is TGTGCCAGCAGTGAAAGGACAGGGGCCTTGGACGAGCAGTACTTC.

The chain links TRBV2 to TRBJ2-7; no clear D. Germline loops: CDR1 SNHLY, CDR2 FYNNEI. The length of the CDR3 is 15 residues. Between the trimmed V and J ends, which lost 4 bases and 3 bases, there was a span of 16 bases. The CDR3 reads CASSVGASVGYEQYF. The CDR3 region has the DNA TGTGCCAGCAGTGTCGGCGCGAGCGTGGGCTACGAGCAGTACTTC.

The CDR3 bases are TGTGCCAGTAGTATCCTCCCCGGACAGGGAAACTACAATGAGCAGTTCTTC. Translated: CASSILPGQGNYNEQFF. The chain links TRBV19 to TRBJ2-1, with TRBD1 matching 8 bases. This CDR3 region has 17 residues. The ends lost 3 bases at V and 3 bases at J; junction bases unmatched: 10. Germline CDR1 is LNHDA and CDR2 is SQIVND (reference sequence). Combining the CDR3 with reference TRBV19 and TRBJ2-1 gives the whole variable domain DGGITQSPKYLFRKEGQNVTLSCEQNLNHDAMYWYRQDPGQGLRLIYYSQIVNDFQKGDIAEGYSVSREKKESFPLTVTSAQKNPTAFYLCASSILPGQGNYNEQFFGPGTRLTVL.

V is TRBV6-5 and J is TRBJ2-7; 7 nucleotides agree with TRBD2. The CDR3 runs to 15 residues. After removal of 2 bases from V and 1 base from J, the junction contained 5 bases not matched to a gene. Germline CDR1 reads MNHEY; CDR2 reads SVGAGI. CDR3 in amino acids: CASSYESSGSYEQYF. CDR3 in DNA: TGTGCCAGCAGTTACGAGTCTAGCGGTTCCTACGAGCAGTACTTC.

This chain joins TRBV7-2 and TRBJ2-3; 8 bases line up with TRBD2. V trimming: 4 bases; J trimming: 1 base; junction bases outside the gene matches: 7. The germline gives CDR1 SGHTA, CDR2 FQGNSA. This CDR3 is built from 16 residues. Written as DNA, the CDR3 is TGTGCCAGCAGCTCCGTAGCGGGGACCCGCACAGATACGCAGTATTTT. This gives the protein CASSSVAGTRTDTQYF.

Here the CDR3 reads CTGEQNYEQYF. In DNA form, the CDR3 reads TGTACCGGGGAGCAGAACTACGAGCAGTACTTC. The genes are TRBV19 and TRBJ2-7; tentative D call: TRBD2 (5 bases). Germline CDR1 is LNHDA and CDR2 is SQIVND (reference sequence). CDR3 length: 11 amino acids.

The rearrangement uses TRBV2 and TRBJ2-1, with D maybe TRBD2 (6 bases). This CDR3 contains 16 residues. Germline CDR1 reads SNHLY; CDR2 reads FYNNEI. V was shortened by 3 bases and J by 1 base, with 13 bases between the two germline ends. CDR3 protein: CASSESSGRSYNEQFF. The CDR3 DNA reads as TGTGCCAGCAGTGAGTCGTCAGGGAGGTCCTACAATGAGCAGTTCTTC.

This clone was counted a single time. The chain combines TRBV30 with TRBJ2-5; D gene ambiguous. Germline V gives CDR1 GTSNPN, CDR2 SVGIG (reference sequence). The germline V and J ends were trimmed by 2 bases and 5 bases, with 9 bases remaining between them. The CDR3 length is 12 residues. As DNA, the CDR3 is TGTGCCTGGAGTCCTGGCCCGGAGACCCAGTACTTC. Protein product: CAWSPGPETQYF.

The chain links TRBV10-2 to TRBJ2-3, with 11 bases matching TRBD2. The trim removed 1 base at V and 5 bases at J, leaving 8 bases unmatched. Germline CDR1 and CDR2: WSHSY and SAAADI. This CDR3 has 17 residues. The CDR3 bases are TGCGCCAGCAGTGAGTTTAGCGGGAGGGCCAATGAAGATACGCAGTATTTT. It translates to CASSEFSGRANEDTQYF.

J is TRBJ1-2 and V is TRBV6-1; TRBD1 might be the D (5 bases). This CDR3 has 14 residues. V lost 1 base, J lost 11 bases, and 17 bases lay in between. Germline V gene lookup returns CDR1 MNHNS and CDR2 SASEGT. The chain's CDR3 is CASSEVVGARRYTF. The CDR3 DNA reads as TGTGCCAGCAGTGAAGTAGTCGGGGCTAGGAGGTACACCTTC.

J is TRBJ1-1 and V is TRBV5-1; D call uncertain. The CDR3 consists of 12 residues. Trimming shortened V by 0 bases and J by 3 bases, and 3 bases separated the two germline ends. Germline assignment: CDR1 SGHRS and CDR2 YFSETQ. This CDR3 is CASSLVDTEAFF. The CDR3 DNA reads TGCGCCAGCAGCTTGGTGGACACTGAAGCTTTCTTT. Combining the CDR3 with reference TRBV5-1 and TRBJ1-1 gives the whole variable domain KAGVTQTPRYLIKTRGQQVTLSCSPISGHRSVSWYQQTPGQGLQFLFEYFSETQRNKGNFPGRFSGRQFSNSRSEMNVSTLELGDSALYLCASSLVDTEAFFGQGTRLTVV.

CDR3 DNA: TGTGCCAGCAGTGAATGGGGACAGGGATCCCCTGAAGCTTTCTTT. This sequence encodes CASSEWGQGSPEAFF. This chain connects TRBV25-1 to TRBJ1-1; TRBD1 matches 9 bases. This CDR3 region has 15 residues. Per the germline V gene, CDR1 is MGHDK and CDR2 is SYGVNS. With V trimmed by 1 base and J by 6 bases, 6 bases remained unmatched.

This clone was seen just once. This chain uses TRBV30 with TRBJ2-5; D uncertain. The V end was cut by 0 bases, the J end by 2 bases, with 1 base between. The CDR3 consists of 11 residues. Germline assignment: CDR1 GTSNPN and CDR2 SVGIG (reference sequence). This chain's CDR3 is CAWSVQETQYF. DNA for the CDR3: TGTGCCTGGAGTGTACAAGAGACCCAGTACTTC.

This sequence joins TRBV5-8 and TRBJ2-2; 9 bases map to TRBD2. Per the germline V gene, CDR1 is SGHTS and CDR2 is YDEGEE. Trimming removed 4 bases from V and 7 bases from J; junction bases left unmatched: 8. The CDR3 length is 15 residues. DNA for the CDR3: TGTGCCAGCAGCCTCGGGACTAGCTCGCACGGGGAGCTGTTTTTT. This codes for CASSLGTSSHGELFF.

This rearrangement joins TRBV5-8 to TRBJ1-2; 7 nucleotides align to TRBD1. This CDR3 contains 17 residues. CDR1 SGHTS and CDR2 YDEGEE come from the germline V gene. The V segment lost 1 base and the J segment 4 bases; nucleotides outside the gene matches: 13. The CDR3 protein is CASSLYGQASALYGYTF. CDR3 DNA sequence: TGTGCCAGCAGCTTGTACGGACAGGCTTCTGCCCTCTATGGCTACACCTTC.

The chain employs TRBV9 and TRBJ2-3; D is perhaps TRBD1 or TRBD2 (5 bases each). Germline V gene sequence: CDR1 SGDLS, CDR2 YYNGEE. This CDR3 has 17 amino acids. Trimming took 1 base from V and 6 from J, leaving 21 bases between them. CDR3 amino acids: CASSVPLGTAGGDTQYF. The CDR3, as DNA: TGTGCCAGCAGCGTACCCCTAGGGACCGCCGGTGGGGATACGCAGTATTTT.

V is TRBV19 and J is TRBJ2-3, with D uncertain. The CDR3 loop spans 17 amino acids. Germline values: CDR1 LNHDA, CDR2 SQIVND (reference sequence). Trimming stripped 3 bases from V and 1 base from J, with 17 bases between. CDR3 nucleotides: TGTGCCAGTAGTATTGGGTCCGTAGCCTCCCGCACAGATACGCAGTATTTT. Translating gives CASSIGSVASRTDTQYF.

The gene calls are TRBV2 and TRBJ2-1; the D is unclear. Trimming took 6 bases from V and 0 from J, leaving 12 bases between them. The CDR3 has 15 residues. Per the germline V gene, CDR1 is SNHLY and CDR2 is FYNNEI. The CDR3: CASSPDLGSYNEQFF. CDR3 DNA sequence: TGTGCCAGCAGCCCGGACCTCGGCTCCTACAATGAGCAGTTCTTC.

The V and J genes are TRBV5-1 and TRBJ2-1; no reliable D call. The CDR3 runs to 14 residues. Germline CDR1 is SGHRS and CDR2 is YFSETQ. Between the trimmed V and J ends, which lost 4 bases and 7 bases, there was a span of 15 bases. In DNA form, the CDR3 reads TGCGCCAGCAGCCGAAACGAGCGATGGAATGAGCAGTTCTTC. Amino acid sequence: CASSRNERWNEQFF.

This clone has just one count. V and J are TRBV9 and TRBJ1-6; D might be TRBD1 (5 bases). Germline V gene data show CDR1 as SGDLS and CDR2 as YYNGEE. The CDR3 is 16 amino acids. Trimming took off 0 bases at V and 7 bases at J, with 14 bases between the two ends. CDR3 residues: CASSVAPAGSNSPLHF. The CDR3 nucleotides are TGTGCCAGCAGCGTAGCCCCTGCAGGGTCCAATTCACCCCTCCACTTT. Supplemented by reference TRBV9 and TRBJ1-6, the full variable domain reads DSGVTQTPKHLITATGQRVTLRCSPRSGDLSVYWYQQSLDQGLQFLIQYYNGEERAKGNILERFSAQQFPDLHSELNLSSLELGDSALYFCASSVAPAGSNSPLHFGNGTRLTVT.

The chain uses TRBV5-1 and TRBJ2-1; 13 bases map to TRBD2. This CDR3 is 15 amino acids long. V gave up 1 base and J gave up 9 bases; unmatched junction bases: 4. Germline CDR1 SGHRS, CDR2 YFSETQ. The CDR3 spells CASSLPGTSGTEQFF. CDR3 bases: TGCGCCAGCAGCTTGCCCGGGACTAGCGGGACTGAGCAGTTCTTC.

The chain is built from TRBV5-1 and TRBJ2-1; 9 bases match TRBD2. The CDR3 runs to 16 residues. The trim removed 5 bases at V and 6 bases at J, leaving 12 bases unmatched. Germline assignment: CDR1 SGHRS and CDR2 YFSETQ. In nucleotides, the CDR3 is TGCGCCAGCAGTCCACCACGGACTAGCGCCTTCAATGAGCAGTTCTTC. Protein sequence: CASSPPRTSAFNEQFF. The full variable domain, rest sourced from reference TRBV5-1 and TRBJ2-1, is KAGVTQTPRYLIKTRGQQVTLSCSPISGHRSVSWYQQTPGQGLQFLFEYFSETQRNKGNFPGRFSGRQFSNSRSEMNVSTLELGDSALYLCASSPPRTSAFNEQFFGPGTRLTVL.